The 2 T cell receptor beta chains below were found in one sample sequenced in a study of T cell changes during pregnancy in multiple sclerosis. Data came from immunoSEQ multiplex PCR; TCRdb stores just in-frame clones and leaves some out. Of about 100,000 clones detected, 94% appear once; the ten largest clones hold about 1%. The sequenced sample was peripheral blood, obtained before pregnancy. The source of these receptors is a female donor with multiple sclerosis, enrolled in a pregnancy study.

The V and J genes are TRBV28 and TRBJ1-2, with D possibly being TRBD1 (6 bases). The length of the CDR3 is 15 residues. V lost 1 base and J lost 2, with 11 bases in between. The germline V gene encodes CDR1 MDHEN and CDR2 SYDVKM. CDR3: CASSLLTGANYGYTF. The DNA for the CDR3 is TGTGCCAGCAGTTTATTGACAGGAGCAAACTATGGCTACACCTTC.

The J gene is TRBJ2-3, the V gene TRBV5-4; weak D call: TRBD2 (5 bases). The CDR3 consists of 16 residues. V gave up 0 bases and J gave up 4 bases, with 15 bases separating them. Per germline, CDR1 SGHNT and CDR2 YYREEE (reference sequence). As DNA, the CDR3 is TGTGCCAGCAGCTTGGCCCTAGCACCCGGGGCAGATACGCAGTATTTT. This translates into CASSLALAPGADTQYF.